This T cell receptor beta chain was sequenced in a study of shared clonotypes between healthy human individuals. The data were produced by immunoSEQ multiplex PCR, yet TCRdb's version contains in-frame clones alone and is incomplete. Of around 2.1 million clones listed, approximately 96% were seen once; the top ten hold 0.13%. This TCR was recovered from a man aged 18 to 29 in good health. The material sequenced was naive CD4+ T cells sorted from blood. Subset of the sample: CD45RA+ positively selected.

CDR3 protein: CAIRGMNTEAFF. CDR3 coding DNA: TGTGCCATCAGGGGAATGAACACTGAAGCTTTCTTT. V and J are TRBV10-3 and TRBJ1-1; the D is unclear. V was clipped by 6 bases and J by 0 bases, with 5 bases between them. Per germline, CDR1 ENHRY and CDR2 SYGVKD. This CDR3 is built from 12 residues.